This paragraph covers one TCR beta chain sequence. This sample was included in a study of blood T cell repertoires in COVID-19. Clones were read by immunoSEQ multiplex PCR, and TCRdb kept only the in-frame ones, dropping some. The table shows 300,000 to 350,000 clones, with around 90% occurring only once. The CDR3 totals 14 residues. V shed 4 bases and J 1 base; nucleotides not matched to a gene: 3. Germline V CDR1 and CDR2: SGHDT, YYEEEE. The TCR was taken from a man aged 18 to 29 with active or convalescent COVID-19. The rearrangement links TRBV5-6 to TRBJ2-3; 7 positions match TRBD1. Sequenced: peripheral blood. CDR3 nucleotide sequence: TGTGCCAGCAGCAAGGGGACAGGCACAGATACGCAGTATTTT. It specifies CASSKGTGTDTQYF. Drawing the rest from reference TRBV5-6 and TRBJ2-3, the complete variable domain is DAGVTQSPTHLIKTRGQQVTLRCSPKSGHDTVSWYQQALGQGPQFIFQYYEEEERQRGNFPDRFSGHQFPNYSSELNVNALLLGDSALYLCASSKGTGTDTQYFGPGTRLTVL.